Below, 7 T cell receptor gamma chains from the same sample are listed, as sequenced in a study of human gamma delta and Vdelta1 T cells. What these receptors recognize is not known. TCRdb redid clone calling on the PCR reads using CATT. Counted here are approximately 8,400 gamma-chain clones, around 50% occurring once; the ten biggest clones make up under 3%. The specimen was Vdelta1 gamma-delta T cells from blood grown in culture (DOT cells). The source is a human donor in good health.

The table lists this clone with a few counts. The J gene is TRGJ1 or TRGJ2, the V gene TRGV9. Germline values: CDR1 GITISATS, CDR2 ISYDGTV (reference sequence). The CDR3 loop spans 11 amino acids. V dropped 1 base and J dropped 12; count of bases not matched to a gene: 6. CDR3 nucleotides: TGTGCCTTGTGGGAGGTCCGAGGGAAACTCTTT. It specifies CALWEVRGKLF.

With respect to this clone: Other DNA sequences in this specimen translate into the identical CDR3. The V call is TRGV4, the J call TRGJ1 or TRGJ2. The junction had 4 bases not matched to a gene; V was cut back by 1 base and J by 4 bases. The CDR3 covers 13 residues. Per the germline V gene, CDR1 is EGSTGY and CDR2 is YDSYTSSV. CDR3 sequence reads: CATWDGSYYKKLF. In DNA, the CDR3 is TGTGCCACCTGGGATGGATCATATTATAAGAAACTCTTT.

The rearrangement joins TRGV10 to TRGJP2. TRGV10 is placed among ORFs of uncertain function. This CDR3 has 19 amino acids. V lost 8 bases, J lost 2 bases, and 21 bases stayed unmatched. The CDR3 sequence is CAAWDRASQKGSSDWIKTF. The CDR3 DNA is TGTGCTGCGTGGGACCGTGCCTCTCAAAAGGGGAGTAGTGATTGGATCAAGACGTTT.

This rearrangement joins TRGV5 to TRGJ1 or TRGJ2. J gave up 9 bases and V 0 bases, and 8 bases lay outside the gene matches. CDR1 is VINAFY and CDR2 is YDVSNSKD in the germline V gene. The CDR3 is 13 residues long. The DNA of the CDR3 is TGTGCCACCTGGGACAGGCCGGGCTCTAAGAAACTCTTT. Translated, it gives CATWDRPGSKKLF.

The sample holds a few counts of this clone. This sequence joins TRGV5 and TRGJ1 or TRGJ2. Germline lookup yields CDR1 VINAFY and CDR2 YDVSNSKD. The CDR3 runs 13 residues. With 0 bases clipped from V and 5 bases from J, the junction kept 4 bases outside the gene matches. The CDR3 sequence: CATWDRPDYKKLF. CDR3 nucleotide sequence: TGTGCCACCTGGGACAGGCCGGATTATAAGAAACTCTTT.

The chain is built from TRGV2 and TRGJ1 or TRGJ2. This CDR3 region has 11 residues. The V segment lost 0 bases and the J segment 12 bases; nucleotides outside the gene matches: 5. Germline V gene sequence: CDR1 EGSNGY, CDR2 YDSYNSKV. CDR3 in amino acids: CATWDGRSKLF. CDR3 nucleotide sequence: TGTGCCACCTGGGACGGGCGTTCGAAACTCTTT.

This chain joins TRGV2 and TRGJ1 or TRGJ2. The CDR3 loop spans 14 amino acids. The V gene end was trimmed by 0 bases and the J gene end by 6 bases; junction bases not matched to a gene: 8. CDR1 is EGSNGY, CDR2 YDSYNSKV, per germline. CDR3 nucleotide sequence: TGTGCCACCTGGGACGGGCCGAGAGGTTATAAGAAACTCTTT. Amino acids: CATWDGPRGYKKLF.